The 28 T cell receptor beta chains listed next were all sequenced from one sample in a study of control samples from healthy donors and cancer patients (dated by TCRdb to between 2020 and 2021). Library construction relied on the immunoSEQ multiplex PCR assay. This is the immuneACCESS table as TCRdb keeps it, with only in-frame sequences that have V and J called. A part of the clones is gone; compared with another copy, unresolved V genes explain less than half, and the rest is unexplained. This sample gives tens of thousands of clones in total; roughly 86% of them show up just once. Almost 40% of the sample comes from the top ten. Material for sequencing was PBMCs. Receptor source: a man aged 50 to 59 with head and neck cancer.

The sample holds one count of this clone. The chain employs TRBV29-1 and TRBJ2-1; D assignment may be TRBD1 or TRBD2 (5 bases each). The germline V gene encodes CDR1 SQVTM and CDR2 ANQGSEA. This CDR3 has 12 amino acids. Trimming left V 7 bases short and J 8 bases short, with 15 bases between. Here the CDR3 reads CSGVKMGDEQFF. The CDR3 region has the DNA TGCAGCGGCGTCAAGATGGGGGATGAGCAGTTCTTC.

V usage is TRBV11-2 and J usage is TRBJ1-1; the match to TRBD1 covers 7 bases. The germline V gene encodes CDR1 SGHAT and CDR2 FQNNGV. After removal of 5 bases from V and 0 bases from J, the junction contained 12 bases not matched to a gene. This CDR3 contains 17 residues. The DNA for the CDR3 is TGTGCCAGCAGCCAGGGACAGCTGAGCTTTATGAACACTGAAGCTTTCTTT. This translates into CASSQGQLSFMNTEAFF.

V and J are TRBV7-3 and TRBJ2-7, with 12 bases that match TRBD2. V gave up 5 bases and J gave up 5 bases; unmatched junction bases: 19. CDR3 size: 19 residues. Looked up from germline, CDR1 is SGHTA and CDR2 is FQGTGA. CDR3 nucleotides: TGTGCCAGCAGCACGAGGACTAGCGGGAAACCCTCCGTTCGAAACGAGCAGTACTTC. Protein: CASSTRTSGKPSVRNEQYF.

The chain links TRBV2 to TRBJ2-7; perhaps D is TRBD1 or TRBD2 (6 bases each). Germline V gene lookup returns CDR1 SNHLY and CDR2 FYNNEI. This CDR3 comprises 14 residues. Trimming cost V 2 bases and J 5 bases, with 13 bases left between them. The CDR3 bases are TGTGCCAGCAGTGAATTTCAGGGGAGGCACGAGCAGTACTTC. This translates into CASSEFQGRHEQYF.

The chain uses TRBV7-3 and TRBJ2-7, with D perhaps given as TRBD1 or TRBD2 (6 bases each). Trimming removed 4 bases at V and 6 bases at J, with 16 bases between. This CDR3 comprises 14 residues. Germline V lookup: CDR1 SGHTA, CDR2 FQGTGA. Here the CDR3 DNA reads TGTGCCAGCAGCTCAACAGGGACTTTCTCCGAGCAGTACTTC. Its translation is CASSSTGTFSEQYF.

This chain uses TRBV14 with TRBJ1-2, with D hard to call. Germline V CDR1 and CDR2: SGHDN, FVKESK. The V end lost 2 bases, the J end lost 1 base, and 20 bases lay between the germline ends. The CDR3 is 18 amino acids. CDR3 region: CASSQKFGESVINYGYTF. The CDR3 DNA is TGTGCCAGCAGCCAAAAGTTCGGGGAGTCGGTGATTAACTATGGCTACACCTTC.

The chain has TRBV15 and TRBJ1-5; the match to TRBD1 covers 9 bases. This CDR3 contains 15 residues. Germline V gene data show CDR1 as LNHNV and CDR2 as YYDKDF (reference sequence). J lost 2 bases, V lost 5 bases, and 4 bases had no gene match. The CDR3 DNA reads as TGTGCCACCAGCGGGGGACAGGGCGGCAATCAGCCCCAGCATTTT. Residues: CATSGGQGGNQPQHF.

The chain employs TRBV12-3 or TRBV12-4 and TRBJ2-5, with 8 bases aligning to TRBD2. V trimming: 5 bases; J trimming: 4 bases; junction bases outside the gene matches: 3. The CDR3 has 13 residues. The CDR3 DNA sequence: TGTGCCAGCAGTCCAGGACTAGCAGAGACCCAGTACTTC. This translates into CASSPGLAETQYF.

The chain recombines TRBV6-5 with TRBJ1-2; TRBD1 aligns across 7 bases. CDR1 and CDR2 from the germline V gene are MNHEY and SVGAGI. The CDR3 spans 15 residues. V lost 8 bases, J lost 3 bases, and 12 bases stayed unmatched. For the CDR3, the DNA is TGTGCCAGCCAGGGAGGGGGCGGCGGGGACTATGGCTACACCTTC. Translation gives CASQGGGGGDYGYTF.

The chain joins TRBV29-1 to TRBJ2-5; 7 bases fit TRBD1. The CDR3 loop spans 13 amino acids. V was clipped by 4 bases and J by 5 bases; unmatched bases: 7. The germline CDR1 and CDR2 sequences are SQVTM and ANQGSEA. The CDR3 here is CSVGEGAWETQYF. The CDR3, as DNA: TGCAGCGTTGGTGAGGGGGCTTGGGAGACCCAGTACTTC. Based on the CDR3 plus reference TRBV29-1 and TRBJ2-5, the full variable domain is SAVISQKPSRDICQRGTSLTIQCQVDSQVTMMFWYRQQPGQSLTLIATANQGSEATYESGFVIDKFPISRPNLTFSTLTVSNMSPEDSSIYLCSVGEGAWETQYFGPGTRLLVL.

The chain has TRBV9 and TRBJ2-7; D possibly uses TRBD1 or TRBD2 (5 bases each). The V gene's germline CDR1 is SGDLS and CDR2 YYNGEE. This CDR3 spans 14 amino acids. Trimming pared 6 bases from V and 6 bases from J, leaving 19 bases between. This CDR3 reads CASNTGTPEGEQYF. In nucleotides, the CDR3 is TGTGCCAGCAACACCGGGACCCCCGAGGGCGAGCAGTACTTC.

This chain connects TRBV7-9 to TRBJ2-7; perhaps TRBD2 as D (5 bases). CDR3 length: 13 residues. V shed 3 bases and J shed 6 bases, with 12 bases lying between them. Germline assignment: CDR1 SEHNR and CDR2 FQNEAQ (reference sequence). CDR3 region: CASSFRPEGEQYF. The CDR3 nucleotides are TGTGCCAGCAGCTTTAGGCCTGAGGGCGAGCAGTACTTC.

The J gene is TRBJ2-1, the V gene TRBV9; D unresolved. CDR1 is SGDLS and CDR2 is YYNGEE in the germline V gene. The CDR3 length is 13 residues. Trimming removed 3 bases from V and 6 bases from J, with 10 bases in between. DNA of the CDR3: TGTGCCAGCAGCGGACGAGGTGCCAATGAGCAGTTCTTC. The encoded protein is CASSGRGANEQFF.

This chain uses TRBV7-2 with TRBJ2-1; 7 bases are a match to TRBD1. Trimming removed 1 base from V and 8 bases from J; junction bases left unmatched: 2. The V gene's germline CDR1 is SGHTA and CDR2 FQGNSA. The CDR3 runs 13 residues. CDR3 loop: CASSLGGGDEQFF. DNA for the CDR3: TGTGCCAGCAGCTTAGGAGGGGGCGATGAGCAGTTCTTC.

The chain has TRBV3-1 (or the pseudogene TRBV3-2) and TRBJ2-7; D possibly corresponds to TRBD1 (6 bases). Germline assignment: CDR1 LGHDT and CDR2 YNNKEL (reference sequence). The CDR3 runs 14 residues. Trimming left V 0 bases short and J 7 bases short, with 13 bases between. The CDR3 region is CASSQDDRWGEQYF. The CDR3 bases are TGTGCCAGCAGCCAAGATGACAGGTGGGGGGAGCAGTACTTC.

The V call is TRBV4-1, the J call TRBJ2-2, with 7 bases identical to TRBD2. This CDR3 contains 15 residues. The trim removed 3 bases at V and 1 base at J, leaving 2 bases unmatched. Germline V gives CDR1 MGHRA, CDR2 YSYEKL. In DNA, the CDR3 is TGCGCCAGCAGCCAGGGGGAGGGGAACACCGGGGAGCTGTTTTTT. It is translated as CASSQGEGNTGELFF.

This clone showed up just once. CDR3 sequence: CASTQYSGGRTDTQYF. The DNA of the CDR3 is TGTGCCAGCACCCAGTATAGCGGGGGGAGAACAGATACGCAGTATTTT. The chain combines TRBV9 with TRBJ2-3; 10 bases match TRBD2. This CDR3 spans 16 amino acids. Germline CDR1 SGDLS, CDR2 YYNGEE. V shed 6 bases, J shed 3 bases, and the junction held 10 bases outside the gene matches.

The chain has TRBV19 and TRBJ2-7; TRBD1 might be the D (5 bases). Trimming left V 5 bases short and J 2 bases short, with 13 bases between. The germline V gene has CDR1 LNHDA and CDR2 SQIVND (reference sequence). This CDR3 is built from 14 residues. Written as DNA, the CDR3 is TGTGCCAGTAGTGGGCCCCAGGGTCCCTACGAGCAGTACTTC. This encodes CASSGPQGPYEQYF. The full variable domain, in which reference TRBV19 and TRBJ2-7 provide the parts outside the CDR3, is DGGITQSPKYLFRKEGQNVTLSCEQNLNHDAMYWYRQDPGQGLRLIYYSQIVNDFQKGDIAEGYSVSREKKESFPLTVTSAQKNPTAFYLCASSGPQGPYEQYFGPGTRLTVT.

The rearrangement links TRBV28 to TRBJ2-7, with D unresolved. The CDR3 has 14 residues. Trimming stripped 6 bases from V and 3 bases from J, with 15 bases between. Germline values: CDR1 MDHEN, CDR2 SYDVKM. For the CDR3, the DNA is TGTGCCAGCAGACCCATTAGACAAATCTACGAGCAGTACTTC. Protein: CASRPIRQIYEQYF.

CDR3 in DNA: TGTGCCAGCAGTTTTCCTTCGGGACGGCCGGATGAAAAACTGTTTTTT. As protein: CASSFPSGRPDEKLFF. The V call is TRBV28, the J call TRBJ1-4, with TRBD1 as a possible D gene (5 bases). Per the germline V gene, CDR1 is MDHEN and CDR2 is SYDVKM. V was trimmed by 3 bases and J by 6 bases, leaving 17 bases between them. This CDR3 region has 16 residues.

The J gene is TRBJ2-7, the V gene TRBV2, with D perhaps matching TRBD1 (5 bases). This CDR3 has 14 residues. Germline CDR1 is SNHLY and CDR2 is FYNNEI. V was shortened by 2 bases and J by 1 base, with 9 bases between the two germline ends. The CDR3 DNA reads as TGTGCCAGCAGTGAACAGGGTCTGTCCTACGAGCAGTACTTC. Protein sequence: CASSEQGLSYEQYF. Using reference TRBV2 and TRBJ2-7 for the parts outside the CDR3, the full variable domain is EPEVTQTPSHQVTQMGQEVILRCVPISNHLYFYWYRQILGQKVEFLVSFYNNEISEKSEIFDDQFSVERPDGSNFTLKIRSTKLEDSAMYFCASSEQGLSYEQYFGPGTRLTVT.

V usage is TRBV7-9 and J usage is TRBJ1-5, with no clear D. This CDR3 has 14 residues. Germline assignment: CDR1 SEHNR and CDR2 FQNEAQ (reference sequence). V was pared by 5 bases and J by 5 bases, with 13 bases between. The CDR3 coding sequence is TGTGCCAGCAGCCAGGACGGTGGACATCAGCCCCAGCATTTT. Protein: CASSQDGGHQPQHF.

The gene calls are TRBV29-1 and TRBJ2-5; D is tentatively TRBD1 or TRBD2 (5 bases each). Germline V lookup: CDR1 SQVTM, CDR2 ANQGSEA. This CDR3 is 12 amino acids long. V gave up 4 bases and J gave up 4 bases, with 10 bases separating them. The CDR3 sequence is CSVVRGVETQYF. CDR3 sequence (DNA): TGCAGCGTTGTGCGAGGGGTAGAGACCCAGTACTTC.

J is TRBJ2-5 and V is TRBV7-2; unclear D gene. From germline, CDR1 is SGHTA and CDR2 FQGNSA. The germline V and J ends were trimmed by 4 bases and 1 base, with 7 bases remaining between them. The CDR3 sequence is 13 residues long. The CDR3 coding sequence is TGTGCCAGCAGCTCGGGCATCCAAGAGACCCAGTACTTC. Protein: CASSSGIQETQYF.

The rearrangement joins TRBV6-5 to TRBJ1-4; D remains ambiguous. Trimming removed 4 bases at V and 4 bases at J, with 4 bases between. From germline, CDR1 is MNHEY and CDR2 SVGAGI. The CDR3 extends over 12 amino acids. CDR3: CASSFFNEKLFF. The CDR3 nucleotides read TGTGCCAGCAGTTTTTTTAATGAAAAACTGTTTTTT.

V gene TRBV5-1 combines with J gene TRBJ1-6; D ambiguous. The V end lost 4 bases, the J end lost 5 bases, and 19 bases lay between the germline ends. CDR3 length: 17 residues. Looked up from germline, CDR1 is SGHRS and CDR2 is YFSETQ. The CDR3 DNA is TGCGCCAGCAGCGCCGGACGGAACACAGTAGATAATTCACCCCTCCACTTT. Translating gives CASSAGRNTVDNSPLHF.

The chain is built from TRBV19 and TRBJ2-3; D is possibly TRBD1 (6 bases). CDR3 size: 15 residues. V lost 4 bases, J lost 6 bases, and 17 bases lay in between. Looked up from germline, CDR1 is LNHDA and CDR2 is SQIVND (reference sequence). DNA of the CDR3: TGTGCCAGTAGTAAGAGGGGGAGACTGGGGGATACGCAGTATTTT. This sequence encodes CASSKRGRLGDTQYF.

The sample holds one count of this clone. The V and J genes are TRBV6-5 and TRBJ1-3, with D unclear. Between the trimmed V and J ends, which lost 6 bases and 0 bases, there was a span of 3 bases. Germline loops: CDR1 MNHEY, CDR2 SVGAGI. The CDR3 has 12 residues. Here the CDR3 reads CASRNSGNTIYF. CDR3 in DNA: TGTGCCAGCAGAAACTCTGGAAACACCATATATTTT.